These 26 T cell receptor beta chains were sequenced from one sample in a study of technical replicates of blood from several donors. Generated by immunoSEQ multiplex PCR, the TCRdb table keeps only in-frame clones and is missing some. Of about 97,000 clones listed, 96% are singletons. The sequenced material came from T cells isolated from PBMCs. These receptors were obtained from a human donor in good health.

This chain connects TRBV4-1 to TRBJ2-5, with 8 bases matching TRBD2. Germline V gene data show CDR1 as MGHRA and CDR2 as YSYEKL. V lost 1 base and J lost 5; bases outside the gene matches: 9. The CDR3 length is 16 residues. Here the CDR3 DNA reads TGCGCCAGCAGCCAAGTTGACGGACTAGCTCCGGAGACCCAGTACTTC. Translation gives CASSQVDGLAPETQYF.

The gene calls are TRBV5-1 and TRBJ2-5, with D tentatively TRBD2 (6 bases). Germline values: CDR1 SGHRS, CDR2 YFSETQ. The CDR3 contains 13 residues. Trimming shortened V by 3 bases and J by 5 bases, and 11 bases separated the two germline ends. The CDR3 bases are TGCGCCAGCAGCTCCCTGGGGGGTGAGACCCAGTACTTC. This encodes CASSSLGGETQYF.

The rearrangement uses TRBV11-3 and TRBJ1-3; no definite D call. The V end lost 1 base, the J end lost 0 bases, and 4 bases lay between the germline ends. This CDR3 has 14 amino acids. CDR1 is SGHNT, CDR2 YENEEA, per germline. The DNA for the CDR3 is TGTGCCAGCAGCTTAGGAGGCTCTGGAAACACCATATATTTT. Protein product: CASSLGGSGNTIYF.

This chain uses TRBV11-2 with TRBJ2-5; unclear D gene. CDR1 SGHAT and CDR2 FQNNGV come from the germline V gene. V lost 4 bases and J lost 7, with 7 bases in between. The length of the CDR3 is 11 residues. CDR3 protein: CASSSSGTQYF. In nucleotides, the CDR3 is TGTGCCAGCAGCTCGTCGGGGACCCAGTACTTC.

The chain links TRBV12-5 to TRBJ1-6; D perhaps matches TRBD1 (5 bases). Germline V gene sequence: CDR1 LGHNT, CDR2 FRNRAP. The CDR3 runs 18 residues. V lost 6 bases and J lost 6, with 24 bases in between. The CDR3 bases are TGTGCTAGTGGCTTACTCCCTCGGGGGGGTCACGTTAATTCACCCCTCCACTTT. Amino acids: CASGLLPRGGHVNSPLHF.

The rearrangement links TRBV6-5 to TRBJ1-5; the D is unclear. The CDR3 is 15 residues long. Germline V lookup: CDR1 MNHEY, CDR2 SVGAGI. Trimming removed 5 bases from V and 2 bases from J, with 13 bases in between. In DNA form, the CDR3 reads TGTGCCAGCAGTGGGAGAAGTTCCGGCAATCAGCCCCAGCATTTT. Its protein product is CASSGRSSGNQPQHF.

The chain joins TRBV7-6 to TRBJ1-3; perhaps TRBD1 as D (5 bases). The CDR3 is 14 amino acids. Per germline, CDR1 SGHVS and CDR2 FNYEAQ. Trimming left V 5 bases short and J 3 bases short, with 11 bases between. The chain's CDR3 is CASSGDSVGNTIYF. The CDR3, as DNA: TGTGCCAGCAGCGGTGACAGCGTTGGAAACACCATATATTTT.

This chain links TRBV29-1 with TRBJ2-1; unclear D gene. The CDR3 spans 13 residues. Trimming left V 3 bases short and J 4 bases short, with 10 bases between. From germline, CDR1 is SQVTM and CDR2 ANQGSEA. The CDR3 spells CSVEGREYNEQFF. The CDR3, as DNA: TGCAGCGTTGAGGGCAGAGAATACAATGAGCAGTTCTTC.

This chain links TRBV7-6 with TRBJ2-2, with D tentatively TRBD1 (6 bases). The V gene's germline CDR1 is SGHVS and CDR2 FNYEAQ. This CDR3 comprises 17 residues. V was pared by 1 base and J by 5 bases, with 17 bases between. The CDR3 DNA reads TGTGCCAGCAGCTTAGGGAACACAGGGATAGGGACCGGGGAGCTGTTTTTT. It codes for CASSLGNTGIGTGELFF.

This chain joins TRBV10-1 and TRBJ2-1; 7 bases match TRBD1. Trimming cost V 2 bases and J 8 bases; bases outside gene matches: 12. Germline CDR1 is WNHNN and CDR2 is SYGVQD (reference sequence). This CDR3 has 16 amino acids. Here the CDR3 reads CASSETPDRVEDEQFF. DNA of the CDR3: TGCGCCAGCAGTGAGACCCCCGACAGGGTGGAGGATGAGCAGTTCTTC.

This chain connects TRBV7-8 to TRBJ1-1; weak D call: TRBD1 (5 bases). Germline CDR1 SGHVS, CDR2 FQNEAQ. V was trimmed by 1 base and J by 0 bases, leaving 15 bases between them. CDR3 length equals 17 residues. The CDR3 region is CASSLVQGSYMNTEAFF. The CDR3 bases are TGTGCCAGCAGCTTAGTGCAGGGTTCCTACATGAACACTGAAGCTTTCTTT.

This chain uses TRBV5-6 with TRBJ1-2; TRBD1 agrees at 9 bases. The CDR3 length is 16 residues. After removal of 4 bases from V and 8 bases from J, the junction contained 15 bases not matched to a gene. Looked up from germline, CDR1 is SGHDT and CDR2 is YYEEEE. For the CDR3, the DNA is TGTGCCAGCAGCCCGACCCTGGGACAGGGAGGCGCAGGCTACACCTTC. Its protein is CASSPTLGQGGAGYTF.

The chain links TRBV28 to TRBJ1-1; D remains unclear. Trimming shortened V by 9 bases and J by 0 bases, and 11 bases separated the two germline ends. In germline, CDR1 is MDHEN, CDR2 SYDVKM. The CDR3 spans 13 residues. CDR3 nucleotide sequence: TGTGCCAGTAGGAACACTATGAACACTGAAGCTTTCTTT. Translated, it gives CASRNTMNTEAFF. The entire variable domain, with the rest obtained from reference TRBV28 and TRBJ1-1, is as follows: DVKVTQSSRYLVKRTGEKVFLECVQDMDHENMFWYRQDPGLGLRLIYFSYDVKMKEKGDIPEGYSVSREKKERFSLILESASTNQTSMYLCASRNTMNTEAFFGQGTRLTVV.

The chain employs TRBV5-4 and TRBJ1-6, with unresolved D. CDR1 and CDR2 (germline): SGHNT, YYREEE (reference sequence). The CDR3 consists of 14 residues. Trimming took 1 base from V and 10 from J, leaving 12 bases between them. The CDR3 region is CASSLWEPGSPLHF. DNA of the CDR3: TGTGCCAGCAGCTTGTGGGAGCCGGGGTCACCCCTCCACTTT. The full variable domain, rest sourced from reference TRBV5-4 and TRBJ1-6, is ETGVTQSPTHLIKTRGQQVTLRCSSQSGHNTVSWYQQALGQGPQFIFQYYREEENGRGNFPPRFSGLQFPNYSSELNVNALELDDSALYLCASSLWEPGSPLHFGNGTRLTVT.

The CDR3 DNA is TGCGCCAGCAGTCGACTGACAGGGGTCTGCTCGGAAGCTTTCTTT. Encoded protein: CASSRLTGVCSEAFF. This sequence joins TRBV23-1 and TRBJ1-1, with 8 bases aligning to TRBD1. TRBV23-1 is an ORF for which the function is uncertain. The junction had 12 bases not matched to a gene; V was cut back by 4 bases and J by 8 bases. The CDR3 contains 15 residues.

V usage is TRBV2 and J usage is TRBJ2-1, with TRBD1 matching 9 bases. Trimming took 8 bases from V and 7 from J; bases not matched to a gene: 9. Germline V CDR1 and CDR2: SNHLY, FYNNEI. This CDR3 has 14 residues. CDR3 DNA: TGTGCCAGCTTAAAGGACAGGGGAAAGAATGAGCAGTTCTTC. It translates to CASLKDRGKNEQFF.

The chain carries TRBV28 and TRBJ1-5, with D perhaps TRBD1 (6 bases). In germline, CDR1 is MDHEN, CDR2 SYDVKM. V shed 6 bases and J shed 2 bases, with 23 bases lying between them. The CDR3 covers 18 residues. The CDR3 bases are TGTGCCAGCAGCAGCTGGGACATGGGCTTGAATGGCAATCAGCCCCAGCATTTT. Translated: CASSSWDMGLNGNQPQHF.

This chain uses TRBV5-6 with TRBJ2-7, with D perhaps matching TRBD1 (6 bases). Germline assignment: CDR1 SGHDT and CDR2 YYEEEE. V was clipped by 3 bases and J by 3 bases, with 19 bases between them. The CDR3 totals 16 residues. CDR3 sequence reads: CASSSSLFRGGYEQYF. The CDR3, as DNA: TGTGCCAGCAGCTCCAGTTTATTCAGGGGCGGCTACGAGCAGTACTTC. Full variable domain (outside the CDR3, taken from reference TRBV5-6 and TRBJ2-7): DAGVTQSPTHLIKTRGQQVTLRCSPKSGHDTVSWYQQALGQGPQFIFQYYEEEERQRGNFPDRFSGHQFPNYSSELNVNALLLGDSALYLCASSSSLFRGGYEQYFGPGTRLTVT.

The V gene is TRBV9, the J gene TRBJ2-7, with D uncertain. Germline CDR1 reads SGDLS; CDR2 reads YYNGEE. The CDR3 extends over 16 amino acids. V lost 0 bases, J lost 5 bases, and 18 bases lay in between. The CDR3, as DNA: TGTGCCAGCAGCGTAGCTACCCAGGCCCCGTTGAACGAGCAGTACTTC. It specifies CASSVATQAPLNEQYF. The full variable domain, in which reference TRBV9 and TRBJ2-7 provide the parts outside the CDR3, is DSGVTQTPKHLITATGQRVTLRCSPRSGDLSVYWYQQSLDQGLQFLIQYYNGEERAKGNILERFSAQQFPDLHSELNLSSLELGDSALYFCASSVATQAPLNEQYFGPGTRLTVT.

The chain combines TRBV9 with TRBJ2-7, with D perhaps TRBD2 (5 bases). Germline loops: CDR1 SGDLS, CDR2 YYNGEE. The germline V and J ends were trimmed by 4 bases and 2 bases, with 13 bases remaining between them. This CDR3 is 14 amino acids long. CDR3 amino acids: CASSHRESPYEQYF. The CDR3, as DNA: TGTGCCAGCAGCCACCGGGAAAGTCCCTACGAGCAGTACTTC.

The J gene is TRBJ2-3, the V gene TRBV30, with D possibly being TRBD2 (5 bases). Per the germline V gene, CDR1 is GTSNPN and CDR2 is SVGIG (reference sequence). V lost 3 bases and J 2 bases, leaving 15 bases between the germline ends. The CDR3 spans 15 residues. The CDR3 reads CAWRVPGLNTDTQYF. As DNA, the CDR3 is TGTGCCTGGAGGGTACCCGGACTGAACACAGATACGCAGTATTTT.

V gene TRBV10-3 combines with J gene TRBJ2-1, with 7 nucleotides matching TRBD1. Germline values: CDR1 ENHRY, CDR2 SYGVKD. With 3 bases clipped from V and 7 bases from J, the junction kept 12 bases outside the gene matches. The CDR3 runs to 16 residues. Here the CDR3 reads CAISDITGDTINEQFF. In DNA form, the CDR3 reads TGTGCCATCAGTGACATAACAGGGGATACGATAAATGAGCAGTTCTTC.

The CDR3 DNA sequence: TGTGCCAGCAGGTCGGCTAGCGGGGACCCCTCCTACGAGCAGTACTTC. Protein: CASRSASGDPSYEQYF. The chain joins TRBV14 to TRBJ2-7; 9 nucleotides match TRBD2. Germline lookup yields CDR1 SGHDN and CDR2 FVKESK. CDR3 size: 16 residues. V lost 6 bases to trimming and J lost 0 bases; unmatched junction nucleotides: 9.

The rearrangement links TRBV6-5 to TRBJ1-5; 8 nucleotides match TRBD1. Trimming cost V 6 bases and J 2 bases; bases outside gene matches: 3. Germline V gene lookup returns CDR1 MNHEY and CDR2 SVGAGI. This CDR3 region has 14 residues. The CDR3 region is CASRPDRGNQPQHF. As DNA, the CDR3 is TGTGCCAGCAGACCGGACAGGGGCAATCAGCCCCAGCATTTT.

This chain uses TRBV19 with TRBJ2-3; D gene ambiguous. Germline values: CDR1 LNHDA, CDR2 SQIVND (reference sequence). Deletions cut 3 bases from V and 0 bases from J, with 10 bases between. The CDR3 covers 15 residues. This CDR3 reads CASSMRQLSTDTQYF. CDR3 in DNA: TGTGCCAGTAGTATGAGGCAGCTAAGCACAGATACGCAGTATTTT.

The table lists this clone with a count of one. CDR3: CASRTSGGNTIYF. Here the CDR3 DNA reads TGTGCCAGCCGAACGTCGGGGGGAAACACCATATATTTT. The chain combines TRBV27 with TRBJ1-3, with no clear D. Germline loops: CDR1 MNHEY, CDR2 SMNVEV (reference sequence). The CDR3 is made up of 13 amino acids. V lost 8 bases and J 4 bases, leaving 12 bases between the germline ends.